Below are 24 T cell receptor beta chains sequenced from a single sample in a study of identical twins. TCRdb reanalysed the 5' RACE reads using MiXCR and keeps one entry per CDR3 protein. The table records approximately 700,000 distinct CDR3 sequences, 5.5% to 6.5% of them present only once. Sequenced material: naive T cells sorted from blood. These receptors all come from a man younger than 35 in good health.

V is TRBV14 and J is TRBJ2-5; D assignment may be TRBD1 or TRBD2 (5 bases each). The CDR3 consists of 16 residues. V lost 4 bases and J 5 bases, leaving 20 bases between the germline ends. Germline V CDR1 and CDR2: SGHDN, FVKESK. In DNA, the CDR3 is TGTGCCAGCAGCCGGCCGGGACGCCCGAAGTGGGAGACCCAGTACTTC. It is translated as CASSRPGRPKWETQYF.

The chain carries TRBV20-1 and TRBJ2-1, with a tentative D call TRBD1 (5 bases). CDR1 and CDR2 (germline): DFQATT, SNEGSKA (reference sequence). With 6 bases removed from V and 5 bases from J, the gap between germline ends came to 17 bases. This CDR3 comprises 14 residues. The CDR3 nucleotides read TGCAGTGCCGGAAAGGGGCAGGTTAACAATGAGCAGTTCTTC. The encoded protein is CSAGKGQVNNEQFF.

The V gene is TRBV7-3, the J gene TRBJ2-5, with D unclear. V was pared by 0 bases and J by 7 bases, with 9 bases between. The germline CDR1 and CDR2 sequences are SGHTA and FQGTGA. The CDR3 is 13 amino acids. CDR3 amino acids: CASSLTTKRTQYF. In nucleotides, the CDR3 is TGTGCCAGCAGCTTAACGACGAAGAGGACCCAGTACTTC.

The CDR3 DNA reads as TGCAGTGCCAAGCTCCCTCTAGCGGGAGTCAACGAGCAGTACTTC. Its protein product is CSAKLPLAGVNEQYF. The rearrangement links TRBV20-1 to TRBJ2-7, with 10 bases aligning to TRBD2. Germline V CDR1 and CDR2: DFQATT, SNEGSKA (reference sequence). The CDR3 is 15 residues long. The V segment lost 6 bases and the J segment 5 bases; nucleotides outside the gene matches: 13.

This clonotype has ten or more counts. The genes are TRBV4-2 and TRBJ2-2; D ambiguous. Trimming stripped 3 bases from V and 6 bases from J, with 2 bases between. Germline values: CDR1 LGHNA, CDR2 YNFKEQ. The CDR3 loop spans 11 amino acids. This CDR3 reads CASSHAGELFF. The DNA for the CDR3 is TGTGCCAGCAGCCACGCCGGGGAGCTGTTTTTT.

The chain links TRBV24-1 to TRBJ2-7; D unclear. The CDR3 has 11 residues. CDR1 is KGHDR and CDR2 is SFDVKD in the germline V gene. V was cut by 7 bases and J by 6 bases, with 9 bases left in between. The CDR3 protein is CATSSTTEQYV. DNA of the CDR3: TGTGCCACCAGCTCTACGACCGAGCAGTACGTC.

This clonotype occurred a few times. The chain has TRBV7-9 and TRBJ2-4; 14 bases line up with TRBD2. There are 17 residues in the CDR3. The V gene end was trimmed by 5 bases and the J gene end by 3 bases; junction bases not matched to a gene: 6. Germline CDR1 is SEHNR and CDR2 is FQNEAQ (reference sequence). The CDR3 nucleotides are TGTGCCAGCAGCCGATTCGGGACTAGCGGGAGCAAAAACATTCAGTACTTC. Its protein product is CASSRFGTSGSKNIQYF.

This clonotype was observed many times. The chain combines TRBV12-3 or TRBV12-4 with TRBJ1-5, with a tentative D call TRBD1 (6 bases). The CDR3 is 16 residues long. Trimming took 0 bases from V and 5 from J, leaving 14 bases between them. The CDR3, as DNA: TGTGCCAGCAGTTTAGCGCAGGGGCCAGGGGATCAGCCCCAGCATTTT. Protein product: CASSLAQGPGDQPQHF.

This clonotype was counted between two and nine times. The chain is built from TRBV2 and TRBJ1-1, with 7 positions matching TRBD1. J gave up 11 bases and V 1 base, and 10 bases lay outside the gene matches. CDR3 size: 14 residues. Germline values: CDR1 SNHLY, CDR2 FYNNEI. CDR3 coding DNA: TGTGCCAGCAGTGAAGGACAGGGTATATTTCCGGCTTTCTTT. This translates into CASSEGQGIFPAFF.

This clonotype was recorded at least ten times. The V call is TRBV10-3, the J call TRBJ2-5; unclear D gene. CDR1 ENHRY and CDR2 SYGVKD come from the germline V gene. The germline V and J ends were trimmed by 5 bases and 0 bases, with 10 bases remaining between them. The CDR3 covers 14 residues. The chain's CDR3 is CAISRSVYQETQYF. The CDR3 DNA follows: TGTGCCATCAGTCGCAGTGTATACCAAGAGACCCAGTACTTC.

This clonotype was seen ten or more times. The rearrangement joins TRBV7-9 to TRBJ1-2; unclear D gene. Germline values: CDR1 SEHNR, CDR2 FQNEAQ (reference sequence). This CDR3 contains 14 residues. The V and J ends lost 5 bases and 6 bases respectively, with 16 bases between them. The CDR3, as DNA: TGTGCCAGCAGCCAAAGCGGAGCCTTGCATGGCTACACCTTC. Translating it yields CASSQSGALHGYTF.

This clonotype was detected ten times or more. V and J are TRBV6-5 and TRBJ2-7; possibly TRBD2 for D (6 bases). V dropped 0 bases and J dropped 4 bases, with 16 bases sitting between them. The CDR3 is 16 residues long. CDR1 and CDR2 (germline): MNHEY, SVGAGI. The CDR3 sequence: CASSYSRRAGPYEQYV. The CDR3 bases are TGTGCCAGCAGTTACTCGAGGAGGGCAGGTCCGTACGAGCAGTACGTC.

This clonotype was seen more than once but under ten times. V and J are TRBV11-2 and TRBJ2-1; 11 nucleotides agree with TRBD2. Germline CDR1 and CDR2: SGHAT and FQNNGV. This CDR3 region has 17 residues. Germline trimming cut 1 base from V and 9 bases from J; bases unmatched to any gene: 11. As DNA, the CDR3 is TGTGCCAGCAGCTTAGCCCCAATAGCGGGAGGGCGGGGTGAGCAGTTCTTC. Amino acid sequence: CASSLAPIAGGRGEQFF.

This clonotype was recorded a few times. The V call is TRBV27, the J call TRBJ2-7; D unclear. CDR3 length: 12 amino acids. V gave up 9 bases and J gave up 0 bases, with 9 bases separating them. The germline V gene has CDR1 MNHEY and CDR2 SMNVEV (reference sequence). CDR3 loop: CARNVVSYEQYF. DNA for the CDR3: TGTGCCAGAAATGTGGTCTCCTACGAGCAGTACTTC.

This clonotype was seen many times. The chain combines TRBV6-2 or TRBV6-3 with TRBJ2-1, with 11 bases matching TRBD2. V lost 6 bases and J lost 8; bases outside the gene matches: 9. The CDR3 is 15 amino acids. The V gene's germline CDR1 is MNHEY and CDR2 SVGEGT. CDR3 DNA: TGTGCCAGCAGACTAGCGGGAGATCTTTTGGATGAGCAGTTCTTC. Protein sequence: CASRLAGDLLDEQFF.

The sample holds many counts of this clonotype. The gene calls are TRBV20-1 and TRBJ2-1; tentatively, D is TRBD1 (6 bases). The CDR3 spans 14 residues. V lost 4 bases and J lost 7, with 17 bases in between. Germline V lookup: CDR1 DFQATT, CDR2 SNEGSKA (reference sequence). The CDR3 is CSAIPGQVGNEQFF. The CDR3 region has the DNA TGCAGTGCTATACCGGGACAAGTGGGGAATGAGCAGTTCTTC.

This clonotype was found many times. The CDR3 region is CATSTPMDRDLPYSNQPQHF. The CDR3 DNA is TGTGCCACCAGCACCCCCATGGACAGAGACCTACCTTATAGCAATCAGCCCCAGCATTTT. The chain combines TRBV15 with TRBJ1-5; perhaps TRBD1 as D (6 bases). Trimming shortened V by 4 bases and J by 0 bases, and 25 bases separated the two germline ends. There are 20 residues in the CDR3. Germline CDR1 reads LNHNV; CDR2 reads YYDKDF (reference sequence).

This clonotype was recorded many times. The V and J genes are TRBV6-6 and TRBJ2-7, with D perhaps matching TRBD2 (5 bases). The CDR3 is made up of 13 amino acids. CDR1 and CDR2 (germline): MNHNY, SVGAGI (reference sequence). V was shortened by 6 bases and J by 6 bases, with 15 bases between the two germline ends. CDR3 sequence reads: CASSPSAGGEQYF. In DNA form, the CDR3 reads TGTGCCAGCAGCCCCTCCGCAGGAGGCGAGCAGTACTTC.

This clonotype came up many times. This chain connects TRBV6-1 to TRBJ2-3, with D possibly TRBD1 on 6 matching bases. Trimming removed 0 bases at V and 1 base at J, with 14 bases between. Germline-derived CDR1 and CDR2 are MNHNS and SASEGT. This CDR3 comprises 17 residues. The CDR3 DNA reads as TGTGCCAGCAGTGAAGCGCTTCGGGACACTGGCACAGATACGCAGTATTTT. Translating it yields CASSEALRDTGTDTQYF.

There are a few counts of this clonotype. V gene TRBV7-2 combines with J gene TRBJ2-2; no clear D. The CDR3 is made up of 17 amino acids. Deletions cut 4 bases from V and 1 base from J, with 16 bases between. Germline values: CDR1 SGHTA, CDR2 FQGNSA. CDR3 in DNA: TGTGCCAGCAGCTACACACCCCGCGAAGAGAACACCGGGGAGCTGTTTTTT. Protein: CASSYTPREENTGELFF.

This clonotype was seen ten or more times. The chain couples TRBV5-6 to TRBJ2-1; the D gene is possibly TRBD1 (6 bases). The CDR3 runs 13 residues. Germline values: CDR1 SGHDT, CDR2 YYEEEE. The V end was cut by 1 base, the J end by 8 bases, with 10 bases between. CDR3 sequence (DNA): TGTGCCAGCAGCTTGAGACAGGCCGATGAGCAGTTCTTC. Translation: CASSLRQADEQFF.

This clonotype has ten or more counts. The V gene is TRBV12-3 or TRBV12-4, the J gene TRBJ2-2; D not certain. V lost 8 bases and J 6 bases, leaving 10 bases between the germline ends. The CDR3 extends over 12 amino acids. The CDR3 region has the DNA TGTGCCAGCGGCCCAATTGCCGGGGAGCTGTTTTTT. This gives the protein CASGPIAGELFF.

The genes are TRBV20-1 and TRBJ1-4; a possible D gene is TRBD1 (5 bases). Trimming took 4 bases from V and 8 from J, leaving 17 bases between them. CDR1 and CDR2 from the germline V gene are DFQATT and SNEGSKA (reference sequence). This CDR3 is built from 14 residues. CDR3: CSATSGTGGEKLFF. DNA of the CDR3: TGCAGTGCTACCTCCGGGACGGGAGGGGAAAAACTGTTTTTT.

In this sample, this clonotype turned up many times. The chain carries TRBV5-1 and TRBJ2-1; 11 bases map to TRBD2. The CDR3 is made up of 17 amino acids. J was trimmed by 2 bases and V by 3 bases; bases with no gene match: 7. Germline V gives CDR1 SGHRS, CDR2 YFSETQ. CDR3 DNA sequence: TGCGCCAGCAGCTGGGCTAGCGGGAGGCCCACCTACAATGAGCAGTTCTTC. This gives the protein CASSWASGRPTYNEQFF.